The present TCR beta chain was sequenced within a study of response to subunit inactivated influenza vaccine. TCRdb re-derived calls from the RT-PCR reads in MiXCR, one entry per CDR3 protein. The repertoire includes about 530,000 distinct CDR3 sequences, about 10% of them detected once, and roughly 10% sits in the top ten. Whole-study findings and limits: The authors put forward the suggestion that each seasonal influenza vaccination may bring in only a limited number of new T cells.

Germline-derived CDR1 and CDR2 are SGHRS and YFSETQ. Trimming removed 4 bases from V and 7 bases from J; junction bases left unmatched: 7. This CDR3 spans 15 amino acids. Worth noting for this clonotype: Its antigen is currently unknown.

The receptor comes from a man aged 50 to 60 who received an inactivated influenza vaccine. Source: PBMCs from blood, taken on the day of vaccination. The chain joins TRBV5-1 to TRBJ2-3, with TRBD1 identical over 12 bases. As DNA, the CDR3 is TGCGCCAGCAGCGACGGGACAGGGGGCGGTTATACGCAGTATTTT. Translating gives CASSDGTGGGYTQYF. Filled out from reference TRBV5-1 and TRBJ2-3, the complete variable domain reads KAGVTQTPRYLIKTRGQQVTLSCSPISGHRSVSWYQQTPGQGLQFLFEYFSETQRNKGNFPGRFSGRQFSNSRSEMNVSTLELGDSALYLCASSDGTGGGYTQYFGPGTRLTVL.